The rows below give T cell receptor beta chains drawn from one sample of a study of T cell responses to AZD1222 COVID-19 vaccine. Generated by immunoSEQ multiplex PCR, the TCRdb table keeps only in-frame clones and is missing some. The sample carries 110,000 or so clones, approximately 89% recorded once. The source was peripheral blood, collected 28 days after the second AZD1222 dose. The source of these receptors is an adult who received the AZD1222 COVID-19 vaccine. The CDR3 runs from the conserved cysteine through the conserved F or W. The D gene is left open where the match is weak. Rows give clone size only sometimes, using once, few, many, or a class for an expanded clone.

v_call	clone_size	cdr3_length	j_call	d_call	cdr3_aa	cdr3_nt
TRBV28	.	16	TRBJ2-1	TRBD2	CASSLSGLAGTAEQFF	TGTGCCAGCAGTTTATCCGGGCTAGCGGGGACCGCTGAGCAGTTCTTC
TRBV5-6	.	14	TRBJ1-3	.	CASRRAEAGNTIYF	TGTGCCAGCAGAAGAGCCGAGGCTGGAAACACCATATATTTT
TRBV19	.	17	TRBJ1-3	TRBD1	CASSISGQEFSGNTIYF	TGTGCCAGTAGTATTTCGGGACAGGAGTTTTCTGGAAACACCATATATTTT
TRBV1	.	16	TRBJ2-3	.	CTSNPTSGGATDTQYF	TGCACCAGCAACCCGACTAGCGGGGGGGCCACAGATACGCAGTATTTT
TRBV6-5	.	14	TRBJ1-5	.	CASIAGSGNQPQHF	TGTGCCAGCATCGCAGGGTCGGGCAATCAGCCCCAGCATTTT
TRBV7-2	.	13	TRBJ2-3	.	CASSAVSPDTQYF	TGTGCCAGCAGCGCCGTTAGCCCAGATACGCAGTATTTT
TRBV2	many	16	TRBJ1-1	TRBD1	CASSEGTGWMNTEAFF	TGTGCCAGCAGTGAGGGGACAGGATGGATGAACACTGAAGCTTTCTTT
TRBV5-4	.	14	TRBJ2-5	.	CASRKKGSQETQYF	TGTGCCAGCAGAAAGAAAGGTAGCCAAGAGACCCAGTACTTC
TRBV2	.	14	TRBJ1-4	TRBD1	CASTEGAPGEKLFF	TGTGCCAGCACCGAGGGGGCCCCGGGAGAAAAACTGTTTTTT
TRBV3-1/TRBV3-2	.	15	TRBJ2-3	.	CASSQAIRDTDTQYF	TGTGCCAGCAGCCAAGCAATCAGGGACACAGATACGCAGTATTTT
TRBV6-5	.	11	TRBJ2-7	TRBD2	CASGTTVEQYF	TGTGCCAGCGGGACTACCGTCGAGCAGTACTTC
TRBV2	few	14	TRBJ2-2	.	CASSVRLGGGELFF	TGTGCCAGCAGTGTTCGACTAGGGGGCGGGGAGCTGTTTTTT
TRBV4-3	.	15	TRBJ2-4	.	CASSQARGGENIQYF	TGCGCCAGCAGCCAAGCCAGGGGGGGTGAGAACATTCAGTACTTC
TRBV19	.	14	TRBJ1-5	TRBD1	CASKQGELHQPQHF	TGTGCCAGTAAACAGGGGGAGTTGCATCAGCCCCAGCATTTT
TRBV7-2	.	15	TRBJ1-1	.	CASSLYAGMITEAFF	TGTGCCAGCAGCTTGTACGCAGGGATGATCACTGAAGCTTTCTTT
TRBV6-6	.	16	TRBJ2-3	TRBD1	CASSYGTGTEADTQYF	TGTGCCAGCAGTTACGGCACAGGGACAGAGGCTGATACGCAGTATTTT
TRBV6-5	.	15	TRBJ1-2	.	CASRERGGTVYGYTF	TGTGCCAGCAGAGAGAGGGGGGGCACTGTGTATGGCTACACCTTC
TRBV25-1	.	12	TRBJ1-1	.	CASGTSRTEAFF	TGTGCCAGTGGGACTTCGAGGACTGAAGCTTTCTTT
TRBV28	.	11	TRBJ1-1	TRBD1	CASSSGQRAFF	TGTGCCAGCAGCTCGGGACAGAGGGCTTTCTTT
TRBV28	.	12	TRBJ1-2	.	CASTLGGDGYTF	TGTGCCAGCACCCTAGGAGGGGATGGCTACACCTTC
TRBV27	.	13	TRBJ1-3	TRBD1	CASSRQGGNTIYF	TGTGCCAGCAGTAGACAGGGCGGAAACACCATATATTTT
TRBV19	.	14	TRBJ1-2	.	CASSIRGAYYGYTF	TGTGCCAGTAGTATCCGGGGGGCTTACTATGGCTACACCTTC
TRBV18	.	14	TRBJ2-1	TRBD1	CASSPDRAYNEQFF	TGTGCCAGCTCACCGGACAGGGCTTACAATGAGCAGTTCTTC
TRBV5-1	.	16	TRBJ2-1	TRBD2	CASSFLAGSSYNEQFF	TGCGCCAGCAGCTTCTTAGCGGGGAGCTCCTACAATGAGCAGTTCTTC
TRBV10-1	.	12	TRBJ1-1	.	CASSGQYTEAFF	TGCGCCAGCAGTGGACAGTACACTGAAGCTTTCTTT
TRBV10-3	.	14	TRBJ1-1	TRBD1	CAISGDRRISEAFF	TGTGCCATCAGTGGGGACAGGCGGATATCTGAAGCTTTCTTT
TRBV2	.	14	TRBJ1-2	.	CASSEEALLYGYTF	TGTGCCAGCAGTGAAGAGGCCCTCCTGTATGGCTACACCTTC
TRBV12-3/TRBV12-4	.	13	TRBJ1-1	.	CASSQNRATEAFF	TGTGCCAGCAGTCAAAACAGGGCCACTGAAGCTTTCTTT